This T cell receptor (beta chain) originates from a study of regulatory T cells in long-lasting Graves disease (dated by TCRdb to the early 2020s). With regard to the full study: Antithyroid drugs had been taken for less than 3 months by newly diagnosed Graves' disease patients. Peripheral blood TCR sequencing and RNA sequencing compared persistent Graves' disease patients with newly diagnosed Graves' disease patients. The study took place in China and was registered as a clinical trial. A total of roughly 35 samples underwent TCR sequencing, from some 13 patients with persistent Graves' disease and approximately 20 patients with newly diagnosed Graves' disease.

What the research found in general, with its limitations: The small sample size was acknowledged by the authors as a limitation that may reduce accuracy. Sequencing and analysis were restricted to the TCR beta chain. Because the primary lesion, thyroid tissue, could not be accessed, the study looked at peripheral blood alone. Persistent patients shared more public clonotypes among themselves (around 3,000) than newly diagnosed patients did (roughly 910). TRBV28, TRBJ1-2 and TRBJ2-5 were preferentially used in persistent disease, while TRBV20-1 and TRBJ2-1 were favored in newly diagnosed disease. Compared with newly diagnosed patients, patients with persistent Graves' disease had lower TCR Shannon entropy and fewer highly expanded clones, which suggests clonal expansion.

Per the publication, the time point label means: newly diagnosed GD, antithyroid drugs for less than 3 months. For both TCR sequencing and RNA sequencing, RNA was extracted from PBMCs in TRIzol. The diagnosis of Graves' disease was made according to American Thyroid Association guidelines. Patients were recruited from an endocrinology department in Xi'an, China. From each patient, about 9 milliliters of peripheral blood was collected into an EDTA anticoagulant tube. PBMCs were isolated by Ficoll Paque Plus density gradient separation without further T cell sorting. An Agilent 2100 Bioanalyzer and agarose gel were used to check RNA quality, while a NanoDrop 2000 measured RNA concentration. This clonotype was observed a handful of times. The antigen it binds to is not known. Within one base of it there is no much larger clone, and no base qualities were kept. The CDR3 spans 15 residues, from the cysteine through the phenylalanine. Here the CDR3 DNA is all that survives: 45 bases in frame from base 1. CDR1 and CDR2 (SGDLS, YYNGEE) derive from the germline V gene. Trimmed from V: 7 bases; trimmed from J: 0 bases; junction bases lacking a gene match: 8.

Receptor libraries were prepared by multiplex PCR. The data were produced on an Illumina HiSeq 4000. iRepertoire HTBI primers and Arm-PCR amplification of CDR3 regions were used to construct TCR beta libraries. Gel purification was performed on PCR products prior to sequencing. In the original analysis: Gene usage analysis of CDR3 amino acid clonotypes used the approximately 62 TRBV and 14 TRBJ segments found across samples. COPE and FqMerger were used to merge filtered high-quality paired reads into contigs. BLAST was used to align contigs to the IMGT TRBV, TRBD and TRBJ reference genes, and CDR3 was defined following IMGT. Any clonotype with a frequency above 0.1% was counted as a highly expanded clone. Shannon entropy served as the measure of repertoire diversity, while the Gini coefficient captured V-J evenness. A clonotype was considered public if more than one individual shared it. TCRdb cleaned the public reads at Q25 with fastp, built clones with MiXCR and kept in-frame beta chains. Records with the same CDR3 protein are collapsed into one entry carrying the most frequent genes and DNA. TCRdb assigned the V and J calls; the authors' analysis was not used. Across this sample there are more than 450,000 distinct CDR3 sequences, with 15% to 20% seen only once. The ten largest clonotypes hold more than 9% of the sample.

The sample was also reused in another study, on T cells in Graves' hyperthyroidism and ophthalmopathy. The second study also describes: Stable Graves' hyperthyroidism was defined as the absence of progression to ophthalmopathy over 18 months of follow-up. Hyperthyroidism patients were newly diagnosed, had a disease duration of under 2 months, and were aged 18 to 65 years. Patients with uncontrolled infections, other autoimmune diseases, pregnancy or lactation were excluded. Clinical symptoms, serum thyroxine and TRAb, thyroid ultrasound, and orbital computed tomography formed the basis for the diagnoses. A first-round RT-PCR of the TCR CDR3 used the HTBI primer set with the Qiagen OneStep RT-PCR kit. Most expanded thyroid clonotypes (frequency above 0.001) were also detected in blood, a finding suggesting that blood repertoires may reflect thyroid immune responses. Ophthalmopathy was separated from stable hyperthyroidism by a 13 V-J signature model, with about 88% sensitivity and 81% to 82% specificity obtained in cross-validation and 80%/75% obtained in testing. In validation, the model predicted progression to ophthalmopathy a median of about 6.8 months before onset, with roughly 68% sensitivity and roughly 72% specificity. TCR V-J signatures able to tell the groups apart were searched for in a discovery cohort of 95 to 100 patients, of whom about 40 had Graves' ophthalmopathy and more than 55 had stable Graves' hyperthyroidism. Whether ophthalmopathy could be predicted prospectively was tested in an independent validation cohort made up of fewer than 20 hyperthyroidism patients plus 17 patients who later progressed to ophthalmopathy. The roughly 91 discovery patients were randomly divided into training and test sets at a 7:3 ratio. The study also compared thyroid tissue and blood T-cell repertoires from over 5 Graves' hyperthyroidism patients. After blood sampling, hyperthyroidism patients were treated with methimazole at a starting dose of 30 mg daily, and ophthalmopathy patients were treated with high-dose intravenous methylprednisolone. Libraries were constructed in a second round of multiplex PCR, after which size selection and purification were carried out. Paired-end sequencing of the libraries was performed with 100 bp reads on an Illumina HiSeq2000. SOAPnuke was used to process the raw data, with reads discarded if the reads contained adapters or uncalled bases, had a mean Phred below 15, or lacked an exact constant-primer or identifier match. High-quality paired reads were merged with COPE v1.2.5, and unique nucleotide sequences were defined as clonotypes. MiTCR v1.1 was used to align clonotypes to the IMGT TRBV, TRBD and TRBJ reference segments. Only V-J combinations with frequency above 0.0001, covering roughly 99% of repertoires, were analysed. The TCS score was defined as the ratio of F50 (clonal expansion) to E x V (chaos), calculated using BLOSUM62-based TCRdist between CDR3 peptides within each V-J. Welch's t-statistics and random forest reduced approximately 520 V-J features to fewer than 15, which were used in a naive Bayes classifier (R e1071). Sample size was not statistically predetermined, and investigators were not blinded to group allocation. According to the paper, TCR Vbeta CDR3 sequencing was carried out on about 140 peripheral blood samples, which came from under 50 ophthalmopathy, under 80 hyperthyroidism and roughly 17 progressor patients.

The sample was peripheral blood mononuclear cells (PBMCs), taken at new diagnosis, from a patient treated with antithyroid drugs. Recombination joined TRBV9 with TRBJ2-3, with 7 middle bases fitting TRBD1. The TCR was taken from a man in his forties with Graves disease. Donor details come from another sample of the same person, matched by shared clones. The CDR3 region: CASSGQDVSTDTQYF. In nucleotide form, the sequence is TGTGCCAGCTCAGGACAGGACGTCAGCACAGATACGCAGTATTTT.